These 7 T cell receptor beta chains were all obtained from the same sample, sequenced in a study of T cell changes during pregnancy in multiple sclerosis. This table comes from immunoSEQ multiplex PCR, and its TCRdb copy is limited to in-frame clones, with some not included. This sample has some 97,000 clones, with around 92% found just once. The sample in question was peripheral blood, obtained after pregnancy. These receptors all stem from a female donor with multiple sclerosis, enrolled in a pregnancy study.

This chain links TRBV15 with TRBJ1-5, with D perhaps TRBD1 (5 bases). Germline V gene sequence: CDR1 LNHNV, CDR2 YYDKDF (reference sequence). V gave up 0 bases and J gave up 5 bases, with 8 bases separating them. The CDR3 loop spans 14 amino acids. CDR3 sequence reads: CATSRDRVDQPQHF. Here the CDR3 DNA reads TGTGCCACCAGCAGAGACAGGGTCGATCAGCCCCAGCATTTT.

V is TRBV7-3 and J is TRBJ2-3; tentative D call: TRBD1 (5 bases). Deletions cut 1 base from V and 6 bases from J, with 14 bases between. The CDR3 totals 15 residues. The germline CDR1 and CDR2 sequences are SGHTA and FQGTGA. Written as DNA, the CDR3 is TGTGCCAGCAGCTTAATGGGGCAGCCGGCTGATACGCAGTATTTT. Residues: CASSLMGQPADTQYF.

The chain joins TRBV5-1 to TRBJ2-1, with 14 positions matching TRBD2. V lost 0 bases to trimming and J lost 7 bases; unmatched junction nucleotides: 3. CDR3 length: 16 residues. The germline CDR1 and CDR2 sequences are SGHRS and YFSETQ. This CDR3 is CASSLGLAGGDNEQFF. The CDR3, as DNA: TGCGCCAGCAGCTTGGGACTAGCGGGGGGGGATAATGAGCAGTTCTTC.

The rearrangement joins TRBV6-5 to TRBJ2-7; D unclear. Trimming left V 0 bases short and J 4 bases short, with 16 bases between. This CDR3 has 16 amino acids. The germline V gene encodes CDR1 MNHEY and CDR2 SVGAGI. Here the CDR3 DNA reads TGTGCCAGCAGTTACTCGACCGGCCAGGCACCTTACGAGCAGTACTTC. Encoded protein: CASSYSTGQAPYEQYF.

This clone was counted a few times. The CDR3 loop is CASSPGHGGSAYEQYF. In DNA form, the CDR3 reads TGCGCCAGCAGCCCCGGTCATGGGGGCTCGGCCTACGAGCAGTACTTC. The chain carries TRBV5-1 and TRBJ2-7, with a possible D match to TRBD1 (6 bases). The CDR3 consists of 16 residues. Trimming removed 4 bases at V and 2 bases at J, with 19 bases between. Germline V gene sequence: CDR1 SGHRS, CDR2 YFSETQ.

This clone was seen once. The chain employs TRBV20-1 and TRBJ2-1; no reliable D call. Per germline, CDR1 DFQATT and CDR2 SNEGSKA (reference sequence). This CDR3 contains 11 residues. V was shortened by 3 bases and J by 9 bases, with 9 bases between the two germline ends. The DNA for the CDR3 is TGCAGTGCTAGCAGGTTCGGTGAGCAGTTCTTC. Amino acids: CSASRFGEQFF.

The V and J genes are TRBV11-3 and TRBJ2-1; D not resolved. CDR1 SGHNT and CDR2 YENEEA come from the germline V gene. This CDR3 contains 14 residues. The germline V and J ends were trimmed by 5 bases and 2 bases, with 10 bases remaining between them. The CDR3 protein is CASSPRRAYNEQFF. The CDR3 bases are TGTGCCAGCAGCCCACGCCGGGCCTACAATGAGCAGTTCTTC.